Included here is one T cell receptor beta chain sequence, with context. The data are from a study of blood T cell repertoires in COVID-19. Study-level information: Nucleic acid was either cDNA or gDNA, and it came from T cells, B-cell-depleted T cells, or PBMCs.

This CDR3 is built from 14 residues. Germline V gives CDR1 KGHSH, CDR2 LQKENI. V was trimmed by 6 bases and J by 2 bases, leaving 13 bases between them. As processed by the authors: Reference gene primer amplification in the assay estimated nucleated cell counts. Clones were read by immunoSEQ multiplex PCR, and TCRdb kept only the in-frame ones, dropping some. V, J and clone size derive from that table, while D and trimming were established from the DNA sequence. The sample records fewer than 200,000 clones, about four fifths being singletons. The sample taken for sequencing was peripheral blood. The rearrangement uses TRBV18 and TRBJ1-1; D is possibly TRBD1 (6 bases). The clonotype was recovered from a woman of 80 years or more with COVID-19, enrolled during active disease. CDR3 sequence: CASSQQGSNTEAFF. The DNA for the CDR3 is TGTGCCAGCTCTCAACAGGGATCCAACACTGAAGCTTTCTTT.